A selection of T cell receptor beta chains follows, all from one sample in a study of vaccination effects on CD4 cells after COVID-19. The antigens of these receptors remain unknown. The repertoire was sequenced with immunoSEQ multiplex PCR; TCRdb's copy has only in-frame clones and lacks some. The sample consists of approximately 70,000 clones, under 85% of them appearing once. Here the sequenced sample was CD4+ T cells from PBMCs cultured with HCoV-OC43 spike peptides, taken after COVID-19 vaccination. These receptors came from a human donor who received a COVID-19 vaccine. Each CDR3 is given without its conserved first and last residue. Fields, in order: V gene, D gene, CDR3 protein. A D gene is named only where the DNA matches it firmly.

V gene: TRBV5-1; D gene: -; CDR3 protein: ASSPAQPSSGNTIY
V gene: TRBV18; D gene: -; CDR3 protein: ASSPRDGQNNYGYT
V gene: TRBV5-1; D gene: -; CDR3 protein: ASSTQTANTGELF
V gene: TRBV20-1; D gene: TRBD1; CDR3 protein: SASRTGGYSTDTQY
V gene: TRBV5-1; D gene: -; CDR3 protein: ASSFDSPLETQY
V gene: TRBV7-8; D gene: -; CDR3 protein: ASSSVVGGGYGYT
V gene: TRBV30; D gene: TRBD1; CDR3 protein: AWRQGAVSPLH
V gene: TRBV24-1; D gene: TRBD2; CDR3 protein: ATSDRGGAVAGELF
V gene: TRBV24-1; D gene: -; CDR3 protein: ATALSSGANVLT
V gene: TRBV9; D gene: TRBD1; CDR3 protein: ASSREDRERKQPQH
V gene: TRBV9; D gene: -; CDR3 protein: ASSNYRRTSSYNEQF
V gene: TRBV5-8; D gene: TRBD1; CDR3 protein: ASSIYRGPRNQPQH
V gene: TRBV19; D gene: -; CDR3 protein: ASSIDTDYGYT
V gene: TRBV10-1; D gene: TRBD2; CDR3 protein: ASSESRTSSLGETQY
V gene: TRBV7-3; D gene: TRBD2; CDR3 protein: ASSSKNLAGGVTGELF
V gene: TRBV29-1; D gene: -; CDR3 protein: SVEGVLKVTEAF
V gene: TRBV30; D gene: -; CDR3 protein: AWRIGGNGNTIY
V gene: TRBV25-1; D gene: TRBD1; CDR3 protein: ASRLGGEDTGELF
V gene: TRBV6-6; D gene: -; CDR3 protein: ASSYLPGQQNTEAF
V gene: TRBV19; D gene: -; CDR3 protein: ASEMGHNNSPLH
V gene: TRBV28; D gene: TRBD1; CDR3 protein: ASGNWKTGINTEAF
V gene: TRBV6-5; D gene: -; CDR3 protein: ASSYEGTANEKLF
V gene: TRBV5-1; D gene: -; CDR3 protein: ASSRHPGYGYT
V gene: TRBV7-2; D gene: -; CDR3 protein: ASSLTVTGNTGELF
V gene: TRBV10-3; D gene: TRBD2; CDR3 protein: ATNEGGGLGETQY
V gene: TRBV10-3; D gene: -; CDR3 protein: AISEIGGNFNEQF
V gene: TRBV6-1; D gene: -; CDR3 protein: ASSEEAGRQYGYT
V gene: TRBV5-1; D gene: TRBD1; CDR3 protein: ASSPDRANYGYT
V gene: TRBV4-1; D gene: -; CDR3 protein: ASSQGFSEETQY
V gene: TRBV6-2/TRBV6-3; D gene: TRBD2; CDR3 protein: ASSQAGSADTQY
V gene: TRBV5-6; D gene: -; CDR3 protein: ASSLGLSNQPQH
V gene: TRBV4-3; D gene: -; CDR3 protein: ASSPQRQGVNT
V gene: TRBV24-1; D gene: -; CDR3 protein: ATSDSLPQSTDTQY
V gene: TRBV6-5; D gene: -; CDR3 protein: ASKVGNQPQH
V gene: TRBV5-1; D gene: -; CDR3 protein: ASSYSAATNEKLF
V gene: TRBV7-9; D gene: -; CDR3 protein: ASTTSLGDLQETQY
V gene: TRBV30; D gene: -; CDR3 protein: AWTAPGTYYGYT
V gene: TRBV28; D gene: -; CDR3 protein: ASSLPRGGPNEKLF
V gene: TRBV6-5; D gene: TRBD2; CDR3 protein: ASSGGTVNTGELF
V gene: TRBV18; D gene: -; CDR3 protein: ASSPKLQGRTSKKLF
V gene: TRBV2; D gene: TRBD2; CDR3 protein: ASSPTLAGEQF
V gene: TRBV28; D gene: TRBD1; CDR3 protein: ASRPTGGDEKLF
V gene: TRBV6-6; D gene: -; CDR3 protein: ASSRAEPIYGYT
V gene: TRBV19; D gene: TRBD1; CDR3 protein: ASSTLGQSQETQY
V gene: TRBV6-5; D gene: -; CDR3 protein: ASTTGLRPYGYT
V gene: TRBV18; D gene: TRBD1; CDR3 protein: ASSPSGTGFLNTEAF
V gene: TRBV19; D gene: TRBD1; CDR3 protein: ATQTGTSNQPQH
V gene: TRBV5-5; D gene: -; CDR3 protein: ASRDEQGNYGYT
V gene: TRBV19; D gene: -; CDR3 protein: ASSIPRENQPQH
V gene: TRBV4-1; D gene: -; CDR3 protein: ASSQGIANTGELF
V gene: TRBV19; D gene: TRBD1; CDR3 protein: ASSPDRGRAYGYT
V gene: TRBV7-9; D gene: -; CDR3 protein: ASSPQSSGNTIY
V gene: TRBV5-1; D gene: TRBD1; CDR3 protein: ASSLQGENYGYT